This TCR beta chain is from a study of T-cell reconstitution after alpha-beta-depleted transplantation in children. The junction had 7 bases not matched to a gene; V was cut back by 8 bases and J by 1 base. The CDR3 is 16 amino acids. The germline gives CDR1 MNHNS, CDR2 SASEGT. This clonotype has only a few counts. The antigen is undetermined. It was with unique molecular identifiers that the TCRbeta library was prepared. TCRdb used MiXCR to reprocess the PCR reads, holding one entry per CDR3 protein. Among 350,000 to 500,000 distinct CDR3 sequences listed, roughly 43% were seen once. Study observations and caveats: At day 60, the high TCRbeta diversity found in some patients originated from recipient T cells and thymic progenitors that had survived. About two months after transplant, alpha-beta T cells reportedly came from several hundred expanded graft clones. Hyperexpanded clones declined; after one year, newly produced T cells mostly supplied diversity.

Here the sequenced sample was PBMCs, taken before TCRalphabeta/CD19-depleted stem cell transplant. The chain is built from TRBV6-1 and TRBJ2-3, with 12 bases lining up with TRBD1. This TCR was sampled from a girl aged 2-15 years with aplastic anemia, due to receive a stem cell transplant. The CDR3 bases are TGTGCCAGCGCCGGGACAGGGGGCGCGGGCACAGATACGCAGTATTTT. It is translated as CASAGTGGAGTDTQYF.